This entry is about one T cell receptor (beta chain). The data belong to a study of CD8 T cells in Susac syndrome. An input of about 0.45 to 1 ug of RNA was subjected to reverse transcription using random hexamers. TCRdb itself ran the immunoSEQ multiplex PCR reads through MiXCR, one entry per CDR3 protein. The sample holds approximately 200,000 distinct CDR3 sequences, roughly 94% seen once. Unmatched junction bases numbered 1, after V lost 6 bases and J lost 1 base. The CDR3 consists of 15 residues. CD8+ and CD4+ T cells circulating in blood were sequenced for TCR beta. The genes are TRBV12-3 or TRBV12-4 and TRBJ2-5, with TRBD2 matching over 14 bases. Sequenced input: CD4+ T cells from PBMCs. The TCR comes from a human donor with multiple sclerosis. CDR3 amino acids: CASRTSGGAQETQYF. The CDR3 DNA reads TGTGCCAGCAGGACTAGCGGGGGGGCCCAAGAGACCCAGTACTTC.